This T cell receptor beta chain came from a study of T cell responses to AZD1222 COVID-19 vaccine. Looked up from germline, CDR1 is LNHDA and CDR2 is SQIVND (reference sequence). The CDR3 has 15 amino acids. The germline V and J ends were trimmed by 5 bases and 0 bases, with 11 bases remaining between them. Some second doses came at about 4 weeks and others at about 12 weeks; these were pooled. Sequencing used immunoSEQ multiplex PCR; TCRdb keeps in-frame clones, though not all of them. The table includes about 150,000 clones, under 95% detected once. Study results and caveats: Within unmutated variant regions lay the reported targets of nearly half of spike-specific TCRs. The study found Spike-specific TCR breadth and depth rose after two AZD1222 doses.

This clone was detected only once. Antigen: not known. The sequencing here drew on peripheral blood, taken 28 days after the second AZD1222 dose. The sequence was obtained from an adult who received the AZD1222 COVID-19 vaccine. This chain joins TRBV19 and TRBJ1-5; tentatively, D is TRBD1 (5 bases). The CDR3: CASSGQVHSNQPQHF. CDR3 DNA sequence: TGTGCCAGTAGTGGACAAGTCCATAGCAATCAGCCCCAGCATTTT. Using reference TRBV19 and TRBJ1-5 for the parts outside the CDR3, the full variable domain is DGGITQSPKYLFRKEGQNVTLSCEQNLNHDAMYWYRQDPGQGLRLIYYSQIVNDFQKGDIAEGYSVSREKKESFPLTVTSAQKNPTAFYLCASSGQVHSNQPQHFGDGTRLSIL.